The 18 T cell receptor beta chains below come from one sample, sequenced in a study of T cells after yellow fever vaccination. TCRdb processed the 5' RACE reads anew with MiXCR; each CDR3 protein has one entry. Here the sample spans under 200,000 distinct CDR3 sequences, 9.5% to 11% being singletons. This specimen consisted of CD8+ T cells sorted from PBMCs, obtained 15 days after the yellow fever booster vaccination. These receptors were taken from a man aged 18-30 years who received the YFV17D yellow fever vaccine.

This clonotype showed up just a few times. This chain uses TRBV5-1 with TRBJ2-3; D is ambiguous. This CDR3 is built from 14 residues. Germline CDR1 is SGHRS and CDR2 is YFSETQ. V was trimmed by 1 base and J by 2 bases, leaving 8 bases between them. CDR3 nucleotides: TGCGCCAGCAGCTTGTATCCAGACACAGATACGCAGTATTTT. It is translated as CASSLYPDTDTQYF.

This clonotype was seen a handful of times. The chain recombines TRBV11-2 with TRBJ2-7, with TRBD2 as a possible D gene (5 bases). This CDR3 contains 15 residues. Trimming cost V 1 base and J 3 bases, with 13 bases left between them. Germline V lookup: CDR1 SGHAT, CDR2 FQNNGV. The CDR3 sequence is CASSLGSGFYYEQYF. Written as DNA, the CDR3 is TGTGCCAGCAGCTTAGGGTCGGGGTTTTACTACGAGCAGTACTTC.

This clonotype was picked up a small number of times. This chain's CDR3 is CASIAGEQFF. CDR3 sequence (DNA): TGCGCCAGCATAGCAGGGGAGCAGTTCTTC. This chain joins TRBV10-2 and TRBJ2-1; D may be TRBD1 (5 bases). V gave up 7 bases and J gave up 10 bases, with 8 bases separating them. The CDR3 runs 10 residues. Germline V gene lookup returns CDR1 WSHSY and CDR2 SAAADI.

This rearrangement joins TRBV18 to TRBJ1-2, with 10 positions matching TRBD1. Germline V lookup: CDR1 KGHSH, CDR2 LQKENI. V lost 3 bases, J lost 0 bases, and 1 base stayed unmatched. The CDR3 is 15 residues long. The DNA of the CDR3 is TGTGCCAGCTCACCGGGACAGGGGCCTAACTATGGCTACACCTTC. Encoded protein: CASSPGQGPNYGYTF.

DNA of the CDR3: TGTGCCAGCAGCCGTGGGGGTTTCGAGCAGTTCTTC. Protein sequence: CASSRGGFEQFF. This chain joins TRBV9 and TRBJ2-1; tentatively, D is TRBD1 or TRBD2 (5 bases each). The CDR3 runs 12 residues. Germline lookup yields CDR1 SGDLS and CDR2 YYNGEE. The germline V and J ends were trimmed by 4 bases and 10 bases, with 12 bases remaining between them. Combining the CDR3 with reference TRBV9 and TRBJ2-1 gives the whole variable domain DSGVTQTPKHLITATGQRVTLRCSPRSGDLSVYWYQQSLDQGLQFLIQYYNGEERAKGNILERFSAQQFPDLHSELNLSSLELGDSALYFCASSRGGFEQFFGPGTRLTVL.

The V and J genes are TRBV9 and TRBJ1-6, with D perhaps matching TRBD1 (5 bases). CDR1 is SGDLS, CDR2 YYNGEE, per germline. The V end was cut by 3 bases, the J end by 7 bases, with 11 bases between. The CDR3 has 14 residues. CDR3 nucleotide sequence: TGTGCCAGCAGCGCCGGGGGGGGAAATTCACCCCTCCACTTT. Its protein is CASSAGGGNSPLHF.

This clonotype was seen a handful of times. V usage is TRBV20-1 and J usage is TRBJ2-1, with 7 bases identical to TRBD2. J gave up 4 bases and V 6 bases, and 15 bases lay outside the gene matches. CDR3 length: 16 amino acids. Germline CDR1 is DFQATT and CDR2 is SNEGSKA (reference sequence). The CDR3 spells CSALSPSAGEYNEQFF. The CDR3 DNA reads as TGCAGTGCCCTAAGCCCCTCTGCGGGGGAATACAATGAGCAGTTCTTC.

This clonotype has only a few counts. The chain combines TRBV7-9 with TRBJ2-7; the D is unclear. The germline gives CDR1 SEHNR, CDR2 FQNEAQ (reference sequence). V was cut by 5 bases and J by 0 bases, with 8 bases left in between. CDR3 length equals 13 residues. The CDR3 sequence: CASSPAGSYEQYV. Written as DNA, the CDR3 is TGTGCCAGCAGCCCCGCCGGCTCCTACGAGCAGTACGTC.

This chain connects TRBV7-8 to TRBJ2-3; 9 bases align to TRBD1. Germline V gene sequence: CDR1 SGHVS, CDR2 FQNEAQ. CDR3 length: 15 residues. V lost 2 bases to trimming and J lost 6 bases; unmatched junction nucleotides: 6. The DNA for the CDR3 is TGTGCCAGCAGCTTAAACAGGGGGCTTAGGGATACGCAGTATTTT. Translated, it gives CASSLNRGLRDTQYF.

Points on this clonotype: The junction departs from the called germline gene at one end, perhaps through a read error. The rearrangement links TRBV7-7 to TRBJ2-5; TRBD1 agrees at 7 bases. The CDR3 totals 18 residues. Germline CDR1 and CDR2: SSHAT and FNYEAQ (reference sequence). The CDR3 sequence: CASSLAPYRDSREKTQYF. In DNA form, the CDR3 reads TGTGCTAGCAGCTTAGCCCCTTACCGGGACAGTCGGGAAAAGACCCAGTACTTC. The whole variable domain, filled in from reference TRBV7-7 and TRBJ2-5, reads GAGVSQSPRYKVTKRGQDVTLRCDPISSHATLYWYQQALGQGPEFLTYFNYEAQPDKSGLPSDRFSAERPEGSISTLTIQRTEQRDSAMYRCASSLAPYRDSREKTQYFGPGTRLLVL.

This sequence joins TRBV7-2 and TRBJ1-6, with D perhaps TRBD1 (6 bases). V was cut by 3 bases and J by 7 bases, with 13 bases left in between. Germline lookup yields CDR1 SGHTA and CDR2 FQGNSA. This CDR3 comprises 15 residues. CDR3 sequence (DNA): TGTGCCAGCAGCTTGGGGCAGGGGCGGAATTCACCCCTCCACTTT. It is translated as CASSLGQGRNSPLHF.

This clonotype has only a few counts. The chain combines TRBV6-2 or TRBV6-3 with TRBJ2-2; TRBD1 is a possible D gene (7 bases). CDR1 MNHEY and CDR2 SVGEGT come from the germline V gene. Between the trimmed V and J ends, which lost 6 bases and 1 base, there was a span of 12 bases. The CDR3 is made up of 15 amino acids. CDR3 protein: CASSQGGRNTGELFF. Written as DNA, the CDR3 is TGTGCCAGCAGCCAGGGGGGAAGGAACACCGGGGAGCTGTTTTTT.

In DNA form, the CDR3 reads TGTGCCAGCAGTGAAGGGGGATGGAGGGGGCGGGTGAACACTGAAGCTTTCTTT. Its protein is CASSEGGWRGRVNTEAFF. This chain joins TRBV6-1 and TRBJ1-1; 7 positions agree with TRBD1. CDR1 MNHNS and CDR2 SASEGT come from the germline V gene. The V segment lost 1 base and the J segment 0 bases; nucleotides outside the gene matches: 11. CDR3 size: 18 residues.

CDR3 DNA sequence: TGTGCCAGCAGGGGGACAGTAGCTAACTATGGCTACACCTTC. This translates into CASRGTVANYGYTF. The gene calls are TRBV6-2 or TRBV6-3 and TRBJ1-2, with 7 bases identical to TRBD1. Germline CDR1 is MNHEY and CDR2 is SVGEGT. The length of the CDR3 is 14 residues. J lost 0 bases, V lost 6 bases, and 4 bases had no gene match.

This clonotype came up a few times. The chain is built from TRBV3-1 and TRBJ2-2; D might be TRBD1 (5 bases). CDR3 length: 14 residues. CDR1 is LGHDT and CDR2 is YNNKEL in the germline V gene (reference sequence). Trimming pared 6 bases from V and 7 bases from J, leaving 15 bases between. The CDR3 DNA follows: TGTGCCAGCAGTCCGACAGCAAGTAACGGGGAGCTGTTTTTT. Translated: CASSPTASNGELFF.

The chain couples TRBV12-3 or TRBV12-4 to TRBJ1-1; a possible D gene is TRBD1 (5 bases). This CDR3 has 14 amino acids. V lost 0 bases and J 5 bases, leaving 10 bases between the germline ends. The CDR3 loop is CASSLASGYTEAFF. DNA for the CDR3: TGTGCCAGCAGTTTAGCGTCAGGGTATACTGAAGCTTTCTTT.

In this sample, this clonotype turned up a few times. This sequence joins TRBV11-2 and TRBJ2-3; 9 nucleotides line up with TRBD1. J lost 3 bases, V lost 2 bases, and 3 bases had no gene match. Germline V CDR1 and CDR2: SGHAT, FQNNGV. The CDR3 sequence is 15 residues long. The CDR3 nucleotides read TGTGCCAGCAGCTTATCCGGGACAGGGACAGATACGCAGTATTTT. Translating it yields CASSLSGTGTDTQYF.

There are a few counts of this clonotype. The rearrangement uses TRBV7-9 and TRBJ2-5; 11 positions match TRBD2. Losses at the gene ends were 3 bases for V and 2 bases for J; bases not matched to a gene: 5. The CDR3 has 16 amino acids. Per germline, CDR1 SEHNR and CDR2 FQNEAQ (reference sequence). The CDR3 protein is CASSFLAGGHQETQYF. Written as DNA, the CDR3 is TGTGCCAGCAGCTTCCTAGCGGGGGGTCATCAAGAGACCCAGTACTTC.